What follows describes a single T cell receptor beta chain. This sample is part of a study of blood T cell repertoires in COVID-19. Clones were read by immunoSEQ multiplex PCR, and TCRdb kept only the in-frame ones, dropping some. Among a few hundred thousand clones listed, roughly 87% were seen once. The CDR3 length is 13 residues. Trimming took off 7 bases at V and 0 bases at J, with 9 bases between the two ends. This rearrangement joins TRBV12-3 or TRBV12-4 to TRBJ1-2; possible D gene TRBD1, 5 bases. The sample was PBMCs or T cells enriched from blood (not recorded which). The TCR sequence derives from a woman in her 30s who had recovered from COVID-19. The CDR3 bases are TGTGCCAGCACCCGACAGACTAACTATGGCTACACCTTC. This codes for CASTRQTNYGYTF.